These T cell receptor beta chains were read from a single sample in a study of blood T cell repertoires in COVID-19. Here immunoSEQ multiplex PCR was the method, and the copy in TCRdb shows in-frame clones only, minus some. The top ten hold around 2.6% of the sample, which has about 260,000 clones, 91% seen once. Sequencing was done on a sample of peripheral blood. Receptors were obtained from a person aged 18 to 29 with COVID-19, enrolled during active disease. Both conserved end residues are part of each CDR3. The size of a clone is reported for some rows only, either as once, few or many, or as a class for expanded clones.

>NA|TRBJ1-4|TRBV5-1
CASSWTAGEKLFF
>NA|TRBJ2-7|TRBV10-3
CAISEGGGDYEQYF
>NA|TRBJ2-7|TRBV28
CASQSGDVDEQYF
>NA|TRBJ2-5|TRBV5-1
CASSRGTGDWETQYF
>NA|TRBJ2-7|TRBV5-1
CASSLVQGGEQYF
>NA|TRBJ2-3|TRBV6-5
CASSRASTSTDTQYF
>NA|TRBJ2-2|TRBV5-1
CASSLVAGVTGELFF
>NA|TRBJ1-1|TRBV5-6
CASSLARRDTEAFF
>few|TRBJ2-2|TRBV7-9
CASSFFRGTEDSTGELFF
>NA|TRBJ1-1|TRBV27
CASSPSRDSRGRAFF